The rows below give T cell receptor beta chains drawn from one sample of a study of low-dose radiotherapy and immunotherapy resistance in tumors. Each CDR3 protein is one row after TCRdb ran MiXCR on the reads. The sample consists of under 95,000 distinct CDR3 sequences, around a sixth of them appearing once. The sample in question was PBMCs, obtained after low-dose radiotherapy plus immunotherapy. All receptors come from a male donor with prostate cancer. The CDR3 runs from the conserved cysteine through the conserved F or W. Fields, in order: J gene, V gene, clone size, D gene, CDR3 DNA, CDR3 protein. The D gene is left open where the match is weak. Some rows mark clone size as missing; the rest say once, few, many or name a class of expanded clone.

TRBJ2-7,TRBV4-3,.,.,TGCGCCAGCAGCCAAGACCGTGGACAGCTAGCCTACGAGCAGTACTTC,CASSQDRGQLAYEQYF
TRBJ2-7,TRBV7-2,.,.,TGTGCCAGCAGCCGTACCGTCCTCTCCTACGAGCAGTACTTC,CASSRTVLSYEQYF
TRBJ1-3,TRBV13,many,.,TGTGCCAGCAGCTTTTGGATCTCTGGAAACACCATATATTTT,CASSFWISGNTIYF
TRBJ1-6,TRBV7-2,many,TRBD1,TGTGCCAGCCGCCACGGACAGGGAAATAATTCACCCCTCCACTTT,CASRHGQGNNSPLHF
TRBJ1-1,TRBV20-1,.,TRBD1,TGCAGTGCTAGACAGGGGGCCCTCGACACTGAAGCTTTCTTT,CSARQGALDTEAFF
TRBJ2-3,TRBV7-9,many,.,TGTGCCAGCAGCCCGGTGGGCACCAACACAGATACGCAGTATTTT,CASSPVGTNTDTQYF
TRBJ1-1,TRBV28,many,.,TGTGCCACCCGGGACGGGATAAACACTGAAGCTTTCTTT,CATRDGINTEAFF
TRBJ2-3,TRBV7-6,many,TRBD2,TGTGCCAGCAGCTCCCGGCCGTTAGGACTAGCGGGGAGCACAGATACGCAGTATTTT,CASSSRPLGLAGSTDTQYF
TRBJ2-6,TRBV4-1,many,.,TGCGCCAGCAGCCAAGGAGAGCCTGGGGCCAACGTCCTGACTTTC,CASSQGEPGANVLTF
TRBJ2-7,TRBV7-2,many,TRBD2,TGTGCCAGCAGGTGGGGACTAGCGGGAGCCTACGAGCAGTACTTC,CASRWGLAGAYEQYF
TRBJ2-2,TRBV5-1,many,.,TGCGCCAGCAGCTTGGAAGGGGAGCTGTTTTTT,CASSLEGELFF
TRBJ1-2,TRBV7-9,many,.,TGTGCCAGCAGCTTAGAGACAGGTAGCTATGGCTACACCTTC,CASSLETGSYGYTF
TRBJ1-1,TRBV7-3,many,TRBD1,TGTGCCAGCAGCTTGATCCCGACAGGGGACGCTTTCTTT,CASSLIPTGDAFF
TRBJ2-1,TRBV7-2,many,.,TGTGCCAGCAGCTTCCCGAGTGGTCCGAATGAGCAGTTCTTC,CASSFPSGPNEQFF
TRBJ2-1,TRBV6-2/TRBV6-3,many,.,TGTGCCACCCATCACGGGGGCAATGAGCAGTTCTTC,CATHHGGNEQFF
TRBJ2-3,TRBV7-2,many,TRBD2,TGTGCCAGCAGCTTAGGAGGACTAGCTGCCACAGATACGCAGTATTTT,CASSLGGLAATDTQYF
TRBJ2-5,TRBV7-8,.,TRBD1,TGTGCCAGCAGCACCCGGACAGGGGTTTACCAAGAGACCCAGTACTTC,CASSTRTGVYQETQYF
TRBJ1-1,TRBV29-1,many,TRBD1,TGCAGCGTTGGGGACAGGGCGCTTAACGAAGCTTTCTTT,CSVGDRALNEAFF
TRBJ1-3,TRBV7-2,many,.,TGTGCCAGCAGCTTATCCCCGACAGGATCTGGAAACACCATATATTTT,CASSLSPTGSGNTIYF
TRBJ2-7,TRBV20-1,many,TRBD1,TGCAGTGCTTCCGGGACAGGGACCCTGGGGCAGTACTTC,CSASGTGTLGQYF
TRBJ2-1,TRBV12-3/TRBV12-4,many,TRBD2,TGTGCCAGCTGGGGACTAGCGGACAATGAGCAGTTCTTC,CASWGLADNEQFF
TRBJ2-3,TRBV29-1,many,TRBD2,TGCAGCGTTGCTAGCGGGAGTATAACAGATACGCAGTATTTT,CSVASGSITDTQYF
TRBJ2-1,TRBV6-5,many,TRBD2,TGTGCCAGCAGTTACTCGAGACGGGGGGGGAGCAATGAGCAGTTCTTC,CASSYSRRGGSNEQFF
TRBJ1-5,TRBV20-1,.,.,TGCAGTGCTAGAGGGGTGAACAGTCGCCAGCCCCAGCATTTT,CSARGVNSRQPQHF
TRBJ2-3,TRBV28,many,TRBD2,TGTGCCAGCAGTTCTACTAGCGGCGGAGATACGCAGTATTTT,CASSSTSGGDTQYF
TRBJ1-4,TRBV9,many,.,TGTGCCAGCAGCGTTACAGGGAGATCTAATGAAAAACTGTTTTTT,CASSVTGRSNEKLFF
TRBJ1-2,TRBV6-2/TRBV6-3,many,TRBD1,TGTGCCAGCAGGCCGACAGGGAACTATGGCTACACCTTC,CASRPTGNYGYTF
TRBJ2-7,TRBV28,many,TRBD1,TGTGCCAGCAGTTTCTGTCTAAACCGGGACAGGGTCTTCTACGAGCAGTACTTC,CASSFCLNRDRVFYEQYF